These 3 T cell receptor beta chains share one sample of origin, sequenced in a study of blood T cell repertoires in COVID-19. Using immunoSEQ multiplex PCR, the repertoire was profiled, and TCRdb retains in-frame clones only, with some absent. The sample comprises around 280,000 clones, around 87% of which are singletons, and 1% to 1.5% rests with the top ten. Material for sequencing was peripheral blood. The receptors shown here come from a man aged 70-80 years with acute or convalescent COVID-19.

The chain combines TRBV3-1 (or the pseudogene TRBV3-2) with TRBJ1-2; D remains unclear. The length of the CDR3 is 16 residues. Germline V lookup: CDR1 LGHDT, CDR2 YNNKEL (reference sequence). V was pared by 1 base and J by 8 bases, with 20 bases between. The CDR3 DNA is TGTGCCAGCAGCCAAGCTGGACCCTCGGGATTATACGGCTACACCTTC. This translates into CASSQAGPSGLYGYTF.

The chain is built from TRBV5-4 and TRBJ1-1; D might be TRBD1 (5 bases). The germline V and J ends were trimmed by 0 bases and 3 bases, with 9 bases remaining between them. This CDR3 contains 14 residues. The germline CDR1 and CDR2 sequences are SGHNT and YYREEE (reference sequence). The CDR3 bases are TGTGCCAGCAGCTTGGTCGGGGGAGACACTGAAGCTTTCTTT. It encodes CASSLVGGDTEAFF.

J is TRBJ2-1 and V is TRBV5-1; 7 bases are a match to TRBD1. Germline V CDR1 and CDR2: SGHRS, YFSETQ. Trimming at V came to 3 bases and at J to 6 bases, leaving 3 bases not matched to a gene. CDR3 length: 13 residues. The CDR3: CASSSGQANEQFF. The CDR3 DNA reads TGCGCCAGCAGCTCAGGACAGGCCAATGAGCAGTTCTTC.